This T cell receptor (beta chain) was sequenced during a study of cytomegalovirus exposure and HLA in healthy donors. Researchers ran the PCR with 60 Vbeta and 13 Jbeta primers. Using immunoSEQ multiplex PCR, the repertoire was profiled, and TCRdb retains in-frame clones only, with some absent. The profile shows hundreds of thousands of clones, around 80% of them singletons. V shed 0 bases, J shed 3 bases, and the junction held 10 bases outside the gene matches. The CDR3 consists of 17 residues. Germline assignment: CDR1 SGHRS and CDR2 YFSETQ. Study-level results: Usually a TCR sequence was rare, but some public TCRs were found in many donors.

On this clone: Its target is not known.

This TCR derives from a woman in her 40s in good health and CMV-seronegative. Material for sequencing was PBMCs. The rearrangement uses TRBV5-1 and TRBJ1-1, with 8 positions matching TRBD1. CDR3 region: CASSLVGQGAKDTEAFF. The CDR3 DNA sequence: TGCGCCAGCAGCTTGGTGGGTCAGGGGGCGAAGGACACTGAAGCTTTCTTT.